This T cell receptor beta chain was retrieved from a study of blood T cell repertoires in COVID-19. For the study at large: Samples of COVID-19 (acute and convalescent) were obtained from the United States, Italy and Spain. The analysed material was cDNA or gDNA that came from T cells, B-cell-depleted T cells, or PBMCs.

Germline V gene lookup returns CDR1 SGHAT and CDR2 FQDESV (reference sequence). Trimming took 1 base from V and 1 from J; bases not matched to a gene: 3. CDR3 length equals 16 residues. This table comes from immunoSEQ multiplex PCR, and its TCRdb copy is limited to in-frame clones, with some not included. The data hold fewer than 200,000 clones, with 84% observed a single time. Sequences were obtained from peripheral blood. This receptor was obtained from a human donor in a cohort sampled during active COVID-19. The chain couples TRBV11-1 to TRBJ2-5; 10 bases agree with TRBD2. Written as DNA, the CDR3 is TGTGCCAGCAGCTTAGGAGGGACTAGCGTCCAAGAGACCCAGTACTTC. This encodes CASSLGGTSVQETQYF. Drawing the rest from reference TRBV11-1 and TRBJ2-5, the complete variable domain is EAEVAQSPRYKITEKSQAVAFWCDPISGHATLYWYRQILGQGPELLVQFQDESVVDDSQLPKDRFSAERLKGVDSTLKIQPAELGDSAMYLCASSLGGTSVQETQYFGPGTRLLVL.